This TCR beta chain was profiled in a study of blood T cells in healthy people across ages. This CDR3 contains 16 residues. With V trimmed by 4 bases and J by 2 bases, 9 bases remained unmatched. The germline gives CDR1 SGHVS, CDR2 FQNEAQ. This clonotype was seen a handful of times. A second roughly 7 to 11 cycle PCR used barcoded and J-beta primers. TCRdb recomputed calls from the 5' RACE reads with MiXCR, one row per CDR3 protein. The sample yields 800,000 or so distinct CDR3 sequences, about 25% seen once. The same data also contributed to another study, on T cells of mothers and their children. That work contributes: Samples were obtained from a few healthy Caucasian mothers and their six children. In each mother, TCR beta CDR3 reads exceeded 8 million; in each child, they numbered approximately 3 million.

The sample consisted of blood. This sequence joins TRBV7-8 and TRBJ2-5, with 8 bases lining up with TRBD2. The sequence came from a boy between 10 and 17 years old in good health. DNA of the CDR3: TGTGCCAGCAGCTCCTGGGAGACTAGCGAGCAAGAGACCCAGTACTTC. Its translation: CASSSWETSEQETQYF.